This record looks at one T cell receptor beta chain sequence and its context. iRepertoire HTBI primers and Arm-PCR of CDR3 regions built TCR beta libraries. TCRdb reprocessed the multiplex PCR reads via MiXCR and lists one record per CDR3 protein. Among hundreds of thousands of distinct CDR3 sequences listed, less than 15% were seen once. This entry belongs to a study of regulatory T cells in long-lasting Graves disease. The germline gives CDR1 SGHNT, CDR2 YENEEA. The length of the CDR3 is 15 residues. V trimming: 5 bases; J trimming: 8 bases; junction bases outside the gene matches: 12. The time point was: newly diagnosed GD, antithyroid drugs for less than 3 months. The TCR library used RNA extracted from PBMCs. These data were also reused for a study on T cells in Graves' hyperthyroidism and ophthalmopathy. As that study records: Graves' hyperthyroidism without ophthalmopathy progression within 18 months was termed stable. Among thyroid clonotypes expanded above 0.001, most also appeared in blood.

This TCR was recovered from a man aged 30 to 39 with Graves disease. The rearrangement joins TRBV11-3 to TRBJ2-1; 7 positions agree with TRBD2. The sequencing used peripheral blood mononuclear cells (PBMCs), collected at new diagnosis, from a patient treated with antithyroid drugs. The CDR3 region has the DNA TGTGCCAGCAGCCCGTCGGGCGGGAGCATTTATGAGCAGTTCTTC. This encodes CASSPSGGSIYEQFF. Full variable domain (outside the CDR3, taken from reference TRBV11-3 and TRBJ2-1): EAGVVQSPRYKIIEKKQPVAFWCNPISGHNTLYWYLQNLGQGPELLIRYENEEAVDDSQLPKDRFSAERLKGVDSTLKIQPAELGDSAVYLCASSPSGGSIYEQFFGPGTRLTVL.